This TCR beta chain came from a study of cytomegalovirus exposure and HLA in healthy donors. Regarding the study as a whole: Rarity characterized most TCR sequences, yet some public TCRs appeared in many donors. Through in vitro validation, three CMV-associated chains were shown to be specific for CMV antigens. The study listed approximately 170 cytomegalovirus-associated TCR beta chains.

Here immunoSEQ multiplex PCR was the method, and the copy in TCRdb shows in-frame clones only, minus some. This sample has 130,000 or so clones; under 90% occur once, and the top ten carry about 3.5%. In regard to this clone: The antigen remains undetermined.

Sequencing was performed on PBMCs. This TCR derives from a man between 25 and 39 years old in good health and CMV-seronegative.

CDR3 nucleotide sequence: TGTGCCAGCAAGTATCAGGACAGCAACACTGAAGCTTTCTTT. It translates to CASKYQDSNTEAFF. The V call is TRBV6-5, the J call TRBJ1-1, with D possibly TRBD1 on 6 matching bases. Germline V gene lookup returns CDR1 MNHEY and CDR2 SVGAGI. The CDR3 has 14 amino acids. Trimming cost V 7 bases and J 2 bases, with 14 bases left between them.